This is a list of T cell receptor beta chains from one sample in a study of OX40 agonist ivuxolimab in advanced cancers. Clones were sequenced by immunoSEQ multiplex PCR, and TCRdb holds only the in-frame ones, with some missing. The table has about 61,000 clones, around 86% seen once. The material sequenced was CD4+ or CD8+ T cells sorted from blood, taken in a trial of the OX40 agonist ivuxolimab. These receptors were taken from an adult with an advanced solid tumor such as melanoma, head and neck, liver or kidney cancer. Both conserved end residues are part of each CDR3. Fields, in order: J gene, clone size, D gene, V gene, CDR3 DNA, CDR3 protein. D genes are given only for firm matches. Clone size is shown for a subset of rows, as once, few, many or a class of expanded clone.

J gene: TRBJ2-1
clone size: NA
D gene: NA
V gene: TRBV7-7
CDR3 DNA: TGTGCTAGCAGCCAGATGAGCGGCCACAATGAGCAGTTCTTC
CDR3 protein: CASSQMSGHNEQFF

J gene: TRBJ2-4
clone size: NA
D gene: TRBD2
V gene: TRBV15
CDR3 DNA: TGTGCCACCAGCTTACCTCCCCTAGCGGGGGGTACAAACATTCAGTACTTC
CDR3 protein: CATSLPPLAGGTNIQYF

J gene: TRBJ2-2
clone size: NA
D gene: TRBD1
V gene: TRBV27
CDR3 DNA: TGTGCCAGCAGAGGGGGCTCACCCACGAACACCGGGGAGCTGTTTTTT
CDR3 protein: CASRGGSPTNTGELFF

J gene: TRBJ2-3
clone size: NA
D gene: TRBD2
V gene: TRBV7-8
CDR3 DNA: TGTGCCAGCAGCACGCATCGGGTGGCTAGCGGGGCCTCGCAGTATTTT
CDR3 protein: CASSTHRVASGASQYF

J gene: TRBJ2-2
clone size: NA
D gene: NA
V gene: TRBV5-4
CDR3 DNA: TGTGCCAGCAGCCCGAGGGGTAGGGGGGGAAGCACCGGGGAGCTGTTTTTT
CDR3 protein: CASSPRGRGGSTGELFF

J gene: TRBJ1-4
clone size: NA
D gene: TRBD1
V gene: TRBV13
CDR3 DNA: TGTGCCAGCAGCTTAGTACAGGGGAGCAAACTGTTTTTT
CDR3 protein: CASSLVQGSKLFF

J gene: TRBJ2-3
clone size: few
D gene: TRBD2
V gene: TRBV7-2
CDR3 DNA: TGTGCCAGCAGCACCGGGGGGGCCTTGGCAGATACGCAGTATTTT
CDR3 protein: CASSTGGALADTQYF

J gene: TRBJ1-1
clone size: NA
D gene: NA
V gene: TRBV4-1
CDR3 DNA: TGCGCCAGCAGCCAAGCCGTTGACGGATGGGACACTGAAGCTTTCTTT
CDR3 protein: CASSQAVDGWDTEAFF

J gene: TRBJ1-2
clone size: NA
D gene: NA
V gene: TRBV6-1
CDR3 DNA: TGTGCCAGCAGTGAGAGTGGGCTTGGCCGCTACACCTTC
CDR3 protein: CASSESGLGRYTF

J gene: TRBJ1-1
clone size: NA
D gene: NA
V gene: TRBV6-5
CDR3 DNA: TGTGCCAGCAGTACCCGTGGGGGAGTCACTGAAGCTTTCTTT
CDR3 protein: CASSTRGGVTEAFF

J gene: TRBJ2-1
clone size: NA
D gene: NA
V gene: TRBV19
CDR3 DNA: TGTGCCAGTACCAGGGCAGGGCTCTCCTACAATGAGCAGTTCTTC
CDR3 protein: CASTRAGLSYNEQFF

J gene: TRBJ1-5
clone size: few
D gene: NA
V gene: TRBV4-1
CDR3 DNA: TGCGCCAGCAGCCCGACCCTAGGGAGCAAGTATCAGCCCCAGCATTTT
CDR3 protein: CASSPTLGSKYQPQHF

J gene: TRBJ1-1
clone size: NA
D gene: NA
V gene: TRBV7-6
CDR3 DNA: TGTGCCAGCAGACTCCGACAGGAAAGTAGCGCTTTCTTT
CDR3 protein: CASRLRQESSAFF

J gene: TRBJ1-3
clone size: NA
D gene: NA
V gene: TRBV5-4
CDR3 DNA: TGTGCCAGCAGCTTCTCTACGAGAAACACCATATATTTT
CDR3 protein: CASSFSTRNTIYF

J gene: TRBJ2-2
clone size: NA
D gene: NA
V gene: TRBV7-3
CDR3 DNA: TGTGCCAGCAGCATTCGAGGTGATGGGGAGCTGTTTTTT
CDR3 protein: CASSIRGDGELFF

J gene: TRBJ1-1
clone size: NA
D gene: NA
V gene: TRBV7-3
CDR3 DNA: TGTGCCAGCAGCTTAATCCCGCAGGGGAACACTGAAGCTTTCTTT
CDR3 protein: CASSLIPQGNTEAFF

J gene: TRBJ1-2
clone size: once
D gene: NA
V gene: TRBV6-5
CDR3 DNA: TGTGCCAGCAGTAGGGGGTGGGGCGACTATGGCTACACCTTC
CDR3 protein: CASSRGWGDYGYTF

J gene: TRBJ1-1
clone size: NA
D gene: NA
V gene: TRBV19
CDR3 DNA: TGTGCCAGTAGTATAGATCCGGCCGGCAGGACGAACACTGAAGCTTTCTTT
CDR3 protein: CASSIDPAGRTNTEAFF

J gene: TRBJ2-3
clone size: NA
D gene: NA
V gene: TRBV6-6
CDR3 DNA: TGTGCCAGTAGGGGGGGTGGGACAGATACGCAGTATTTT
CDR3 protein: CASRGGGTDTQYF

J gene: TRBJ1-2
clone size: once
D gene: NA
V gene: TRBV19
CDR3 DNA: TGTGCCAGTAGGACGGGATCCATGAATGGCTACACCTTC
CDR3 protein: CASRTGSMNGYTF

J gene: TRBJ2-3
clone size: NA
D gene: NA
V gene: TRBV18
CDR3 DNA: TGTGCCAGCTCACATGGACACACGGTCACAGATACGCAGTATTTT
CDR3 protein: CASSHGHTVTDTQYF

J gene: TRBJ2-4
clone size: NA
D gene: TRBD1
V gene: TRBV11-2
CDR3 DNA: TGTGCCAGCAGCTTAGATGCGGGACAGGCTTATTTCTTC
CDR3 protein: CASSLDAGQAYFF

J gene: TRBJ2-7
clone size: once
D gene: NA
V gene: TRBV6-5
CDR3 DNA: TGTGCCAGCAGGAAGGGTCGGACCGACTACGAGCAGTACTTC
CDR3 protein: CASRKGRTDYEQYF

J gene: TRBJ2-3
clone size: NA
D gene: NA
V gene: TRBV11-3
CDR3 DNA: TGTGCCAGCAGCTTTATGCGGGGTTCCCTTCCGGATACGCAGTATTTT
CDR3 protein: CASSFMRGSLPDTQYF

J gene: TRBJ2-7
clone size: NA
D gene: NA
V gene: TRBV4-2
CDR3 DNA: TGTGCCAGCAGCCGAACAACAGGCCTAAGCTCCTACGAGCAGTACTTC
CDR3 protein: CASSRTTGLSSYEQYF

J gene: TRBJ1-6
clone size: NA
D gene: TRBD1
V gene: TRBV25-1
CDR3 DNA: TGTGCCAGCAGTGAACAGGGGGGGGATAATTCACCCCTCCACTTT
CDR3 protein: CASSEQGGDNSPLHF